This T cell receptor (beta chain) comes out of a study of graft-versus-host responses after intestinal transplantation. About the research overall: Anti-thymocyte globulin served as induction for all recipients, who then took tacrolimus and steroids for about three years. Study-wide points: Within allografts, high graft-versus-host to host-versus-graft clonal ratios were seen among patients with graft-donor T cell macrochimerism. Investigators detected GvH clones in recipient marrow, with some emerging earlier in ileum or blood.

Regarding this clone: Its specificity is not known.

Trimming stripped 2 bases from V and 0 bases from J, with 12 bases between. The CDR3 is 16 residues long. Germline V CDR1 and CDR2: SGHNT, YYREEE (reference sequence). Repertoires were generated with immunoSEQ multiplex PCR, while TCRdb's copy carries only in-frame clones and drops some. The sample yields approximately 120,000 clones, more than 80% seen once. Source: unstimulated CD4+ T cells sorted from spleen or lymph node cells, taken before intestinal transplant. The sequence came from a human donor who received an intestinal transplant. The chain combines TRBV5-4 with TRBJ1-5; D remains ambiguous. The CDR3 coding sequence is TGTGCCAGCAGCTTAGATGGCTCAACTAGCAATCAGCCCCAGCATTTT. This encodes CASSLDGSTSNQPQHF.